What follows are 20 T cell receptor beta chains derived from one specimen sequenced in a study of blood T cell repertoires in COVID-19 (dated by TCRdb to the early 2020s). Library preparation employed the immunoSEQ multiplex PCR assay. TCRdb limited this immuneACCESS table to in-frame rearrangements with V and J called. A share of clones is missing; checked studies link under half to unresolved V genes, and the rest is unexplained. This sample comprises about half a million clones, 75% to 90% of them detected only once. 3% to 3.5% of the sample rests with the top ten. Material for sequencing was peripheral blood. These receptor sequences come from a human donor in a cohort sampled during active COVID-19.

The chain employs TRBV28 and TRBJ2-3; 7 bases match TRBD2. The CDR3 totals 13 residues. The germline V gene has CDR1 MDHEN and CDR2 SYDVKM. The ends lost 6 bases at V and 4 bases at J; junction bases unmatched: 4. In DNA form, the CDR3 reads TGTGCCAGCAGCGGGGGGTGGTCAGATACGCAGTATTTT. The encoded protein is CASSGGWSDTQYF.

This rearrangement joins TRBV24-1 to TRBJ2-3; D is perhaps TRBD1 (5 bases). The CDR3 loop spans 16 amino acids. The germline V gene encodes CDR1 KGHDR and CDR2 SFDVKD. The ends were cut back, 0 bases at V and 1 base at J, with 10 bases in the middle. The CDR3 is CATSDLRRDGTDTQYF. The CDR3 bases are TGTGCCACCAGTGATTTGCGCAGGGATGGCACAGATACGCAGTATTTT.

This rearrangement joins TRBV18 to TRBJ1-2; a possible D gene is TRBD1 (5 bases). This CDR3 region has 16 residues. Germline-derived CDR1 and CDR2 are KGHSH and LQKENI. With 3 bases removed from V and 4 bases from J, the gap between germline ends came to 18 bases. CDR3 sequence: CASSPAMEVGGYGYTF. CDR3 nucleotide sequence: TGTGCCAGCTCACCGGCGATGGAGGTCGGGGGCTATGGCTACACCTTC.

This chain links TRBV27 with TRBJ2-7, with 8 bases matching TRBD2. CDR3 length: 17 amino acids. V trimming: 0 bases; J trimming: 3 bases; junction bases outside the gene matches: 10. CDR1 is MNHEY, CDR2 SMNVEV, per germline (reference sequence). CDR3 DNA sequence: TGTGCCAGCAGTTTATCCCCGGCGGCGACTAGCGTCTACGAGCAGTACTTC. It specifies CASSLSPAATSVYEQYF.

J is TRBJ2-7 and V is TRBV5-1; the match to TRBD2 covers 8 bases. This CDR3 has 16 amino acids. Per germline, CDR1 SGHRS and CDR2 YFSETQ. J gave up 0 bases and V 7 bases, and 12 bases lay outside the gene matches. The CDR3 sequence is CASRASGPPDSYEQYF. As DNA, the CDR3 is TGCGCCAGCCGGGCTAGCGGGCCCCCGGACTCCTACGAGCAGTACTTC.

On this clone: The same CDR3 is also encoded by other DNA sequences in this sample. This chain links TRBV15 with TRBJ1-2, with D hard to call. Germline V gene data show CDR1 as LNHNV and CDR2 as YYDKDF (reference sequence). The CDR3 spans 12 residues. The germline V and J ends were trimmed by 1 base and 4 bases, with 4 bases remaining between them. CDR3 amino acids: CATSRASYGYTF. CDR3 coding DNA: TGTGCCACCAGCAGAGCGTCCTATGGCTACACCTTC.

The chain links TRBV7-3 to TRBJ2-2; TRBD1 matches at 12 bases. Germline CDR1 SGHTA, CDR2 FQGTGA. This CDR3 has 13 amino acids. The trim removed 8 bases at V and 9 bases at J, leaving 4 bases unmatched. Here the CDR3 reads CASGTGGPRELFF. CDR3 sequence (DNA): TGTGCCAGCGGGACAGGGGGCCCCCGGGAGCTGTTTTTT.

The V call is TRBV10-3, the J call TRBJ2-1; 12 nucleotides agree with TRBD1. CDR3 length: 15 amino acids. J was trimmed by 7 bases and V by 6 bases; bases with no gene match: 7. Germline CDR1 ENHRY, CDR2 SYGVKD. The CDR3: CAISGTGGAGNEQFF. The CDR3 nucleotides read TGTGCCATCAGCGGGACAGGGGGCGCAGGGAATGAGCAGTTCTTC.

The gene calls are TRBV18 and TRBJ2-6, with 7 bases identical to TRBD1. Germline CDR1 reads KGHSH; CDR2 reads LQKENI. The junction had 8 bases not matched to a gene; V was cut back by 2 bases and J by 4 bases. The CDR3 sequence is 17 residues long. The CDR3 protein is CASSPLGTAQGANVLTF. The CDR3 region has the DNA TGTGCCAGCTCACCATTGGGGACAGCACAAGGGGCCAACGTCCTGACTTTC.

This chain uses TRBV20-1 with TRBJ2-7; D may be TRBD2 (6 bases). The V gene's germline CDR1 is DFQATT and CDR2 SNEGSKA (reference sequence). This CDR3 is built from 13 residues. The V gene lost 3 bases and the J gene lost 7 bases, with 16 bases spanning the gap. In nucleotides, the CDR3 is TGCAGTGCTAGTAGGACTACAACCGGAGAGCAGTACTTC. Its protein is CSASRTTTGEQYF.

This sequence joins TRBV20-1 and TRBJ2-3; TRBD2 matches 10 bases. J lost 0 bases, V lost 3 bases, and 6 bases had no gene match. The CDR3 totals 16 residues. CDR1 is DFQATT, CDR2 SNEGSKA, per germline (reference sequence). The CDR3 coding sequence is TGCAGTGCTAGTACTAGCGGGGTTTCTAGCACAGATACGCAGTATTTT. Amino acids: CSASTSGVSSTDTQYF.

The CDR3 here is CATLYRGRGSYEQYF. The CDR3 DNA reads TGTGCCACCCTCTACAGGGGGCGCGGGTCCTACGAGCAGTACTTC. This chain uses TRBV6-5 with TRBJ2-7, with 9 bases identical to TRBD1. Germline V gene lookup returns CDR1 MNHEY and CDR2 SVGAGI. The CDR3 is made up of 15 amino acids. The V and J ends lost 10 bases and 1 base, in that order; junction bases with no gene match: 11.

The gene calls are TRBV28 and TRBJ2-7; 7 bases map to TRBD1. Looked up from germline, CDR1 is MDHEN and CDR2 is SYDVKM. The ends lost 6 bases at V and 3 bases at J; junction bases unmatched: 11. The CDR3 extends over 15 amino acids. In DNA form, the CDR3 reads TGTGCCAGCAGGACAAATAGGGGACAGTTCTACGAGCAGTACTTC. Encoded protein: CASRTNRGQFYEQYF.

In this sample, this clone turned up a few times. The V call is TRBV3-1 (or the pseudogene TRBV3-2), the J call TRBJ2-1, with D perhaps TRBD2 (6 bases). CDR1 LGHDT and CDR2 YNNKEL come from the germline V gene (reference sequence). The V gene lost 5 bases and the J gene lost 5 bases, with 16 bases spanning the gap. This CDR3 is 15 amino acids long. CDR3 DNA sequence: TGTGCCAGCAGCTCCCGGGAGAGGATCAACAATGAGCAGTTCTTC. Protein: CASSSRERINNEQFF.

This chain joins TRBV10-2 and TRBJ2-1; D possibly corresponds to TRBD1 (5 bases). The CDR3 covers 14 residues. CDR1 and CDR2 from the germline V gene are WSHSY and SAAADI. V was trimmed by 7 bases and J by 6 bases, leaving 16 bases between them. CDR3 DNA: TGCGCCAGCAAAAGTCCAGGGCTAGTCAATGAGCAGTTCTTC. Its protein product is CASKSPGLVNEQFF.

The chain links TRBV2 to TRBJ2-1; D gene uncertain. This CDR3 is 13 amino acids long. Germline CDR1 is SNHLY and CDR2 is FYNNEI. The V gene lost 11 bases and the J gene lost 0 bases, with 11 bases spanning the gap. This CDR3 is CAGQPGSYNEQFF. DNA of the CDR3: TGTGCCGGCCAGCCAGGCTCCTACAATGAGCAGTTCTTC.

The chain couples TRBV28 to TRBJ2-4, with 8 bases identical to TRBD2. J was trimmed by 3 bases and V by 6 bases; bases with no gene match: 13. There are 17 residues in the CDR3. Germline V lookup: CDR1 MDHEN, CDR2 SYDVKM. In DNA, the CDR3 is TGTGCCAGCAGCACCCTTGGGCGGGGGGAAATCAAAAACATTCAGTACTTC. Its protein product is CASSTLGRGEIKNIQYF.

This chain connects TRBV27 to TRBJ2-7; 7 nucleotides agree with TRBD1. CDR1 and CDR2 from the germline V gene are MNHEY and SMNVEV (reference sequence). The V and J ends lost 2 bases and 4 bases, in that order; junction bases with no gene match: 8. The CDR3 loop spans 15 amino acids. Here the CDR3 DNA reads TGTGCCAGCAGTTTAGGATCCGGGACAGCGTACGAGCAGTACTTC. This translates into CASSLGSGTAYEQYF.

V is TRBV11-2 and J is TRBJ1-5; D uncertain. Germline CDR1 SGHAT, CDR2 FQNNGV. V dropped 4 bases and J dropped 8 bases, with 15 bases sitting between them. This CDR3 is built from 14 residues. The CDR3 reads CASSSREGGEPQHF. DNA of the CDR3: TGTGCCAGCAGCTCCCGGGAAGGAGGAGAGCCCCAGCATTTT.

J is TRBJ2-5 and V is TRBV7-2, with TRBD2 matching over 14 bases. The length of the CDR3 is 17 residues. V lost 5 bases, J lost 4 bases, and 9 bases stayed unmatched. Germline V gives CDR1 SGHTA, CDR2 FQGNSA. CDR3 loop: CASSPGIGLAGGETQYF. The CDR3 nucleotides read TGTGCCAGCAGCCCGGGAATCGGACTAGCGGGAGGAGAGACCCAGTACTTC.